These T cell receptor beta chains were read from a single sample in a study of patients and donors after allogeneic stem cell transplantation. From the RT-PCR reads, TCRdb called clonotypes with MiXCR, one entry per CDR3 protein. Here the sample spans about 230,000 distinct CDR3 sequences, 11% to 15% being singletons. Sequencing input: blood, either unsorted or a sorted T cell fraction (not recorded which). The receptors originated from a human donor who was either an allogeneic HSCT recipient or a stem cell or donor lymphocyte infusion donor (not recorded which). It is not recorded whose cells these are; they may come from a transplant donor. CDR3s include the opening cysteine and the closing phenylalanine or tryptophan. The order of the fields is CDR3 DNA, CDR3 protein, clone size, J gene, D gene, V gene. A D gene is named only where the DNA matches it firmly. Size is stated for part of the rows, as once, few or many counts, or as a class when the clone is expanded.

TGTGCCAGCAGCCCAAGACGCAGGGAGAGAGATACGCAGTATTTT,CASSPRRRERDTQYF,.,TRBJ2-3,.,TRBV7-8
TGTGCCAGCAGCCCCGACGTTAGCAATCAGCCCCAGCATTTT,CASSPDVSNQPQHF,.,TRBJ1-5,.,TRBV3-1
TGCGCCAGCAGTAGAGTCGGGGGGCGACAAGAGACCCAGTACTTC,CASSRVGGRQETQYF,.,TRBJ2-5,.,TRBV5-1
TGTGCCAGCAGCCCCACAGGGCTAGCGGCTAGCACAGATACGCAGTATTTT,CASSPTGLAASTDTQYF,many,TRBJ2-3,.,TRBV3-1
TGTGCCAGCTCACCACCAAGTACTGAGGGCTACGAGCAGTACTTC,CASSPPSTEGYEQYF,few,TRBJ2-7,.,TRBV18
TGCGCCAGCAGCCAAGATCGTGGGGTGAACACTGAAGCTTTCTTT,CASSQDRGVNTEAFF,.,TRBJ1-1,.,TRBV4-3
TGTGCCAGCAGCTTAGCCCAGACAGGGGGAACTGAAGCTTTCTTT,CASSLAQTGGTEAFF,.,TRBJ1-1,TRBD1,TRBV7-2
TGCGCCAGCAGCCAAGAACCAGAGAACACTGAAGCTTTCTTT,CASSQEPENTEAFF,many,TRBJ1-1,.,TRBV4-3
TGTGCCAGCAGCCAACAGACCTATGGCTACACCTTC,CASSQQTYGYTF,many,TRBJ1-2,.,TRBV4-2
TGCGCCAGCAGCCGGGACGGCACAGATACGCAGTATTTT,CASSRDGTDTQYF,many,TRBJ2-3,.,TRBV5-1
TGTGCCAGCATCATGGGGGACACCGGGGAGCTGTTTTTT,CASIMGDTGELFF,.,TRBJ2-2,.,TRBV7-9
TGTGCCAGCAGTTTAGTGGAGAATCAGCCCCAGCATTTT,CASSLVENQPQHF,few,TRBJ1-5,.,TRBV12-3/TRBV12-4
TGTGCCAGCAGCTCCCCGGACAGGGGTTACGAGCAGTACTTC,CASSSPDRGYEQYF,few,TRBJ2-7,TRBD1,TRBV28
TGTGCCAGCAGTATCTCCAGAGTCTACGAGCAGTACTTC,CASSISRVYEQYF,.,TRBJ2-7,.,TRBV27